A single sample is the source of the 24 T cell receptor beta chains below, sequenced in a study of blood T cell repertoires in COVID-19. Repertoires were generated with immunoSEQ multiplex PCR, while TCRdb's copy carries only in-frame clones and drops some. The sample shows 150,000 to 200,000 clones, about 88% of them seen only once. Sample: PBMCs or T cells enriched from blood (not recorded which). These receptors came from a woman in her late teens or twenties who had recovered from COVID-19.

V is TRBV3-1 (or the pseudogene TRBV3-2) and J is TRBJ1-2, with D perhaps matching TRBD1 (6 bases). Trimming left V 3 bases short and J 8 bases short, with 19 bases between. The length of the CDR3 is 15 residues. Germline loops: CDR1 LGHDT, CDR2 YNNKEL (reference sequence). The DNA for the CDR3 is TGTGCCAGCAGCCAGCAGTTGGTGGGGGCGCGAGGCTACACCTTC. It translates to CASSQQLVGARGYTF.

The chain links TRBV19 to TRBJ1-2; D unresolved. The ends were cut back, 5 bases at V and 3 bases at J, with 13 bases in the middle. Germline loops: CDR1 LNHDA, CDR2 SQIVND (reference sequence). This CDR3 spans 14 amino acids. The CDR3 coding sequence is TGTGCCAGTAGTGAGGCGGCCTGGGACTATGGCTACACCTTC. Protein: CASSEAAWDYGYTF. The full variable domain, rest sourced from reference TRBV19 and TRBJ1-2, is DGGITQSPKYLFRKEGQNVTLSCEQNLNHDAMYWYRQDPGQGLRLIYYSQIVNDFQKGDIAEGYSVSREKKESFPLTVTSAQKNPTAFYLCASSEAAWDYGYTFGSGTRLTVV.

In its sample, this clone was seen once. The chain couples TRBV20-1 to TRBJ2-1; D unclear. With 3 bases removed from V and 6 bases from J, the gap between germline ends came to 6 bases. The germline V gene has CDR1 DFQATT and CDR2 SNEGSKA (reference sequence). This CDR3 is built from 11 residues. The CDR3 spells CSASARNEQFF. The CDR3 nucleotides read TGCAGTGCTAGTGCCCGCAATGAGCAGTTCTTC.

J is TRBJ2-7 and V is TRBV21-1; TRBD2 is the table's D call, not checked against the DNA. TRBV21-1 is recorded as a pseudogene. The CDR3 extends over 15 amino acids. CDR3 bases: TGTGCCAGCTTTTGGAGGGGCCAGCACTCCTACGAGCAGTACTTC. This codes for CASFWRGQHSYEQYF.

The chain is built from TRBV21-1 and TRBJ2-7; the D call TRBD2 from the table was never checked on the DNA. TRBV21-1 is recorded as a pseudogene. The CDR3 has 15 residues. CDR3 sequence reads: CASSLTGGPSYEQYF. The CDR3 DNA is TGTGCCAGCAGCCTTACGGGGGGACCCTCCTACGAGCAGTACTTC.

This chain joins TRBV6-2 or TRBV6-3 and TRBJ2-7; D might be TRBD2 (5 bases). V was trimmed by 3 bases and J by 10 bases, leaving 13 bases between them. The length of the CDR3 is 12 residues. From germline, CDR1 is MNHEY and CDR2 SVGEGT. This chain's CDR3 is CASSYTDSTQYF. The CDR3 nucleotides read TGTGCCAGCAGTTATACGGACTCGACTCAGTACTTC.

J is TRBJ2-5 and V is TRBV5-1, with D unclear. This CDR3 has 13 residues. With 6 bases removed from V and 4 bases from J, the gap between germline ends came to 13 bases. Germline V gives CDR1 SGHRS, CDR2 YFSETQ. CDR3: CASNYVYGETQYF. CDR3 coding DNA: TGCGCCAGCAACTACGTCTACGGAGAGACCCAGTACTTC.

The chain carries TRBV29-1 and TRBJ1-5; a possible D gene is TRBD1 (5 bases). Germline CDR1 SQVTM, CDR2 ANQGSEA. V lost 6 bases and J 0 bases, leaving 9 bases between the germline ends. This CDR3 has 13 amino acids. The CDR3 DNA reads as TGCAGCGTCGCCGACAGTAGCAATCAGCCCCAGCATTTT. It specifies CSVADSSNQPQHF.

The chain recombines TRBV18 with TRBJ1-5; D remains unclear. The CDR3 has 14 residues. Germline loops: CDR1 KGHSH, CDR2 LQKENI. V lost 4 bases and J lost 6, with 13 bases in between. As DNA, the CDR3 is TGTGCCAGCTCACTCGGACGAGAGGGTCAGCCCCAGCATTTT. Translating it yields CASSLGREGQPQHF.

The chain joins TRBV30 to TRBJ1-3, with D hard to call. Between the trimmed V and J ends, which lost 1 base and 2 bases, there was a span of 12 bases. Germline CDR1 is GTSNPN and CDR2 is SVGIG (reference sequence). This CDR3 is 15 amino acids long. For the CDR3, the DNA is TGTGCCTGGAGTGCCCCCTTCGGGACTGGAAACACCATATATTTT. This translates into CAWSAPFGTGNTIYF.

For this clone: Relative to the germline gene, one junction end is altered; a read error may explain this. The chain employs TRBV6-6 and TRBJ2-3, with 7 positions matching TRBD2. This CDR3 has 15 amino acids. Germline CDR1 is MNHNY and CDR2 is SVGAGI (reference sequence). Here the CDR3 DNA reads TGTGCCAGCAGCTACTTAGCGGGCTCCACAGATACGCAGTATTTT. It encodes CASSYLAGSTDTQYF.

The chain links TRBV16 to TRBJ2-2, with D perhaps TRBD2 (6 bases). Germline loops: CDR1 KGHSY, CDR2 FQNENV. The V end was cut by 3 bases, the J end by 4 bases, with 15 bases between. The CDR3 length is 16 residues. CDR3 sequence: CASSQGPGVFTGELFF. CDR3 nucleotide sequence: TGTGCCAGCAGCCAGGGTCCGGGAGTGTTCACCGGGGAGCTGTTTTTT.

This chain uses TRBV28 with TRBJ1-2, with TRBD1 matching over 8 bases. Germline values: CDR1 MDHEN, CDR2 SYDVKM. The CDR3 is 13 residues long. The J segment lost 4 bases and the V segment lost 5 bases, leaving 3 bases of the junction unmatched. The CDR3 DNA reads TGTGCCAGCAGTGACAGGGGTGGCTATGGCTACACCTTC. Its protein product is CASSDRGGYGYTF.

The count of this clone is one. CDR3 protein: CASSYRAGGLTDTQYF. The CDR3 nucleotides are TGTGCCAGCAGCTATCGGGCGGGAGGGCTGACAGATACGCAGTATTTT. The chain joins TRBV7-2 to TRBJ2-3, with 9 bases lining up with TRBD2. The V and J ends lost 4 bases and 3 bases, in that order; junction bases with no gene match: 8. The CDR3 is 16 amino acids. CDR1 SGHTA and CDR2 FQGNSA come from the germline V gene.

The chain recombines TRBV28 with TRBJ1-2; TRBD1 aligns across 11 bases. The CDR3 is 14 amino acids. The germline V gene encodes CDR1 MDHEN and CDR2 SYDVKM. V shed 4 bases and J 3 bases; nucleotides not matched to a gene: 1. The CDR3 DNA sequence: TGTGCCAGCAGTTGGGGACAGGGGGACTATGGCTACACCTTC. This translates into CASSWGQGDYGYTF.

This clone has a single count. This chain links TRBV7-9 with TRBJ2-6; tentative D call: TRBD1 (5 bases). The CDR3 extends over 16 amino acids. Germline lookup yields CDR1 SEHNR and CDR2 FQNEAQ (reference sequence). Between the trimmed V and J ends, which lost 7 bases and 1 base, there was a span of 14 bases. CDR3 residues: CASTYWGPSGANVLTF. The CDR3 DNA reads as TGTGCCAGCACCTACTGGGGCCCTTCTGGGGCCAACGTCCTGACTTTC.

The V gene is TRBV9, the J gene TRBJ2-2; perhaps TRBD2 as D (5 bases). The V end lost 5 bases, the J end lost 6 bases, and 14 bases lay between the germline ends. CDR1 is SGDLS and CDR2 is YYNGEE in the germline V gene. The CDR3 covers 14 residues. CDR3 sequence: CASSKISEAGELFF. Here the CDR3 DNA reads TGTGCCAGCAGTAAGATTAGCGAAGCCGGGGAGCTGTTTTTT.

This sequence joins TRBV5-1 and TRBJ2-3, with TRBD2 matching 7 bases. Germline loops: CDR1 SGHRS, CDR2 YFSETQ. With 0 bases clipped from V and 1 base from J, the junction kept 8 bases outside the gene matches. The CDR3 is made up of 17 amino acids. This CDR3 is CASSLAASGERTDTQYF. The CDR3 region has the DNA TGCGCCAGCAGCTTGGCCGCCAGCGGGGAGCGCACAGATACGCAGTATTTT.

The chain is built from TRBV9 and TRBJ1-6, with TRBD1 matching 8 bases. Germline CDR1 and CDR2: SGDLS and YYNGEE. Germline trimming cut 7 bases from V and 7 bases from J; bases unmatched to any gene: 13. This CDR3 spans 16 amino acids. CDR3 sequence reads: CASAQGAPYINSPLHF. The CDR3 region has the DNA TGTGCCAGCGCGCAGGGGGCACCCTACATCAATTCACCCCTCCACTTT.

The J gene is TRBJ2-2, the V gene TRBV13; 9 nucleotides match TRBD1. This CDR3 region has 17 residues. Germline CDR1 is PRHDT and CDR2 is FYEKMQ (reference sequence). V shed 0 bases and J 5 bases; nucleotides not matched to a gene: 7. The CDR3 region is CASSLGLGQGRTGELFF. The DNA for the CDR3 is TGTGCCAGCAGCTTAGGCCTGGGACAGGGTCGGACCGGGGAGCTGTTTTTT.

V is TRBV6-2 or TRBV6-3 and J is TRBJ1-5; tentative D call: TRBD1 (6 bases). From germline, CDR1 is MNHEY and CDR2 SVGEGT. The CDR3 is 15 residues long. With 5 bases removed from V and 2 bases from J, the gap between germline ends came to 13 bases. In DNA, the CDR3 is TGTGCCAGCAGTCCCATGGGGGCCCGCAATCAGCCCCAGCATTTT. This gives the protein CASSPMGARNQPQHF.

This clone was recorded a few times. The chain recombines TRBV27 with TRBJ2-1, with TRBD2 matching 11 bases. The germline V gene has CDR1 MNHEY and CDR2 SMNVEV (reference sequence). This CDR3 has 15 residues. Trimming took 6 bases from V and 7 from J; bases not matched to a gene: 8. CDR3 coding DNA: TGTGCCAGCAGCCAACTAGCGGGAGAGAATAATGAGCAGTTCTTC. This translates into CASSQLAGENNEQFF.

This clone has a single count. The CDR3, as DNA: TGTGCCAGCAGTGAGTCTAGCGGGAAGGGCCACGAGCAGTACTTC. It specifies CASSESSGKGHEQYF. V gene TRBV6-4 combines with J gene TRBJ2-7, with 9 nucleotides matching TRBD2. Unmatched junction bases numbered 8, after V lost 3 bases and J lost 5 bases. The CDR3 sequence is 15 residues long. CDR1 is MRHNA and CDR2 is SNTAGT in the germline V gene.

The sample holds one count of this clone. The J gene is TRBJ2-7, the V gene TRBV11-2; TRBD1 matches 8 bases. The CDR3 loop spans 15 amino acids. Germline V gives CDR1 SGHAT, CDR2 FQNNGV. V lost 6 bases, J lost 2 bases, and 9 bases stayed unmatched. CDR3 DNA sequence: TGTGCCAGCAGATCAACGACAGGGGCCCCCTACGAGCAGTACTTC. It yields the protein CASRSTTGAPYEQYF.